A selection of T cell receptor beta chains follows, all from one sample in a study of cytomegalovirus exposure and HLA in healthy donors. This table comes from immunoSEQ multiplex PCR, and its TCRdb copy is limited to in-frame clones, with some not included. This repertoire shows approximately 140,000 clones, just under 80% found once; its top ten account for about 1.6%. Sequencing input: PBMCs. Every receptor here comes from a woman younger than 35 in good health and CMV-seronegative. The CDR3 runs from the conserved cysteine through the conserved F or W. A D gene is named only where the DNA matches it firmly. Expanded clones are given a class, and other clones once, few, many or no size at all.

TRBJ2-7	TRBV5-4	once	TRBD1	TGTGCCAGCAGCCTCGACAGGGGGCGGGGGGAGCAGTACTTC	CASSLDRGRGEQYF
TRBJ1-3	TRBV7-9	.	.	TGTTCCAGCAGCTTATCTGCAGACTCTGGAAACACCATATATTTT	CSSSLSADSGNTIYF
TRBJ1-2	TRBV14	.	.	TGTGCCAGCAGCCAAGGTCCAGGTTGGAAGGATGGCTACACCTTC	CASSQGPGWKDGYTF
TRBJ2-5	TRBV5-6	.	TRBD2	TGTGCCAGCAGCCCTGGAGTAGCGGGAATAGAGACCCAGTACTTC	CASSPGVAGIETQYF
TRBJ1-2	TRBV5-4	.	.	TGTGCCAGCAGCTTGAAAACAACCTATGGCTACACCTTC	CASSLKTTYGYTF
TRBJ1-2	TRBV5-6	.	.	TGTGCCAGCAGCTCACCAGGGGATGTAGGCTACACCTTC	CASSSPGDVGYTF
TRBJ2-3	TRBV25-1	few	TRBD2	TGTGCCAGCACCGCGGGACTAGCGGGAATTGGAGATACGCAGTATTTT	CASTAGLAGIGDTQYF
TRBJ2-7	TRBV4-1	.	.	TGCGCCAGCAGCCAAGTTGGCGGGTACGAGCAGTACTTC	CASSQVGGYEQYF
TRBJ1-5	TRBV2	.	.	TGTGCCAGCAGGCCAACAAGGGGCGTGGGTCAGCCCCAGCATTTT	CASRPTRGVGQPQHF
TRBJ1-3	TRBV19	.	.	TGTGCCAGTAGTATAGCAGGCCCGCCTGGAAACACCATATATTTT	CASSIAGPPGNTIYF
TRBJ2-7	TRBV2	.	TRBD2	TGTGCCAGCAGTGAAGCGGCCGGGACTAGCGGACGAGAGCAGTACTTC	CASSEAAGTSGREQYF
TRBJ2-1	TRBV27	.	TRBD2	TGTGCCAGCAAGGCCGGACTAGCGGGAGATGAGTTCTTC	CASKAGLAGDEFF
TRBJ2-1	TRBV25-1	.	.	TGTGCCAGCAGTGAATCTAGGACACGGTTCTTC	CASSESRTRFF
TRBJ1-1	TRBV9	.	TRBD1	TGTGCCAGCAGCGGGACAGGGTATATGAACACTGAAGCTTTCTTT	CASSGTGYMNTEAFF
TRBJ1-2	TRBV4-2	once	.	TGTGCCAGCAGCCTGGAGAGATTAGGTCGAGAGGGCTACACCTTC	CASSLERLGREGYTF
TRBJ2-7	TRBV7-6	.	TRBD1	TGTGCCAGCAGCAAAGCCGGGACAGGGGATGAGCAGTACTTC	CASSKAGTGDEQYF
TRBJ2-5	TRBV2	.	TRBD2	TGTGCCAGCAGGATGACTAGCGCCGAGACCCAGTACTTC	CASRMTSAETQYF
TRBJ1-1	TRBV19	.	.	TGTGCCAGTAGTATGGAAACAGGACGGGCTGAAGCTTTCTTT	CASSMETGRAEAFF
TRBJ1-1	TRBV6-1	many	.	TGTGCCAGCAGGGTGGGGGGGTATATGAACACTGAAGCTTTCTTT	CASRVGGYMNTEAFF
TRBJ2-1	TRBV18	few	TRBD1	TGTGCCAGCTCACCACACGGGACAGGGATGCATGAGCAGTTCTTC	CASSPHGTGMHEQFF
TRBJ1-1	TRBV7-9	few	.	TGTGCCAGTACCAGGGGAGGGGCATCAAATGAAGCTTTCTTT	CASTRGGASNEAFF
TRBJ2-5	TRBV6-1	.	TRBD1	TGTGCCAGCGGGGGGACAGGGGGCGGAGAGACCCAGTACTTC	CASGGTGGGETQYF
TRBJ2-3	TRBV5-6	few	.	TGTGCCAGCACCTTGGGAGGCGGTAACACAGATACGCAGTATTTT	CASTLGGGNTDTQYF
TRBJ1-5	TRBV18	.	.	TGTGCCAGCTCATCCGACAGGAGCAATCAGCCCCAGCATTTT	CASSSDRSNQPQHF
TRBJ2-7	TRBV27	.	.	TGTGCCAGCAGTTTGGGGGGACCCTATGACTACGAGCAGTACTTC	CASSLGGPYDYEQYF
TRBJ2-1	TRBV10-2	once	TRBD2	TGCGCCAGCAGTCCCAGCGGGATGATCTACAATGAGCAGTTCTTC	CASSPSGMIYNEQFF
TRBJ1-1	TRBV5-1	.	TRBD1	TGCGCCAGCAGCTCCCGGACAGGGGGCGGCGGCACTGAAGCTTTCTTT	CASSSRTGGGGTEAFF
TRBJ2-2	TRBV5-4	.	TRBD2	TGTGCCAGCAGCTTTGGCAGCGGGAGAGCGACCGGGGAGCTGTTTTTT	CASSFGSGRATGELFF
TRBJ2-7	TRBV14	.	.	TGTGCCAGCAGCCAAGATATCGGTCAGGGCGAGCAGTACTTC	CASSQDIGQGEQYF
TRBJ2-7	TRBV2	.	.	TGTGCCAGCAGTCTCAGGGAAGCCCTCTACGAGCAGTACTTC	CASSLREALYEQYF
TRBJ1-3	TRBV19	.	.	TGTGCCAGTACAGGGCGGTTCTCTGGAAACACCATATATTTT	CASTGRFSGNTIYF
TRBJ1-1	TRBV18	.	.	TGTGCCAGCTCTACGGGTCGAACGAACACTGAAGCTTTCTTT	CASSTGRTNTEAFF
TRBJ1-2	TRBV10-3	.	TRBD1	TGTGCCATCACTCCGCGACAGGGGACCTATGGCTACACCTTC	CAITPRQGTYGYTF
TRBJ2-7	TRBV5-1	.	.	TGCGCCAGCTCAACCCCCAGTTCCTACGAGCAGTACTTC	CASSTPSSYEQYF
TRBJ2-1	TRBV5-6	few	TRBD2	TGTGCCAGCAGCCCCGGGACTAGCGGGTACAATGAGCAGTTCTTC	CASSPGTSGYNEQFF
TRBJ2-5	TRBV5-1	.	.	TGCGCCAGCAAAAACGCTAGCAGACAGACCCAGTACTTC	CASKNASRQTQYF
TRBJ1-4	TRBV19	.	.	TGTGCCAGTAGCCCGACTGCAACTAATGAAAAACTGTTTTTT	CASSPTATNEKLFF
TRBJ2-1	TRBV4-1	.	TRBD2	TGCGCCAGCAGCCGGACGGGACTAGCGGGAGGTTACAATGAGCAGTTCTTC	CASSRTGLAGGYNEQFF
TRBJ2-1	TRBV7-2	.	.	TGTGCCAGCAGCAGTCTAGCGTCTACCTACAATGAGCAGTTCTTC	CASSSLASTYNEQFF